This T cell receptor beta chain was documented in a study of Graves' ophthalmopathy and Graves' hyperthyroidism. Investigators amplified TCR beta CDR3 regions from RNA transcripts. A first-round RT-PCR used HTBI primers, followed by a second-round multiplex PCR. TCRdb called the multiplex PCR reads again in MiXCR, with one record for every CDR3 protein. The sample carries over a million distinct CDR3 sequences, 35% to 40% recorded once. The V and J ends lost 0 bases and 1 base, in that order; junction bases with no gene match: 4. The CDR3 spans 15 residues. Germline V gene sequence: CDR1 SGDLS, CDR2 YYNGEE.

The clonotype was recovered from an adult man with Graves' hyperthyroidism. Sequencing used peripheral blood or thyroid tissue (not recorded which). The chain carries TRBV9 and TRBJ2-7, with 7 bases that match TRBD1. As DNA, the CDR3 is TGTGCCAGCAGCGTAGGGACAGGAGTATCCTACGAGCAGTACTTC. The encoded protein is CASSVGTGVSYEQYF.